Listed here are 6 T cell receptor beta chains from one sample, sequenced in a study of blood T cell repertoires in COVID-19. The data were produced by immunoSEQ multiplex PCR, yet TCRdb's version contains in-frame clones alone and is incomplete. The sample holds 250,000 to 300,000 clones; nearly 90% are singletons and the top ten take roughly 2%. Sequencing input: peripheral blood. All receptors come from a woman aged 60 to 75 with COVID-19, enrolled during active disease.

This chain connects TRBV6-5 to TRBJ2-1, with D possibly TRBD1 on 6 matching bases. The CDR3 loop spans 14 amino acids. V was shortened by 8 bases and J by 0 bases, with 11 bases between the two germline ends. CDR1 MNHEY and CDR2 SVGAGI come from the germline V gene. As DNA, the CDR3 is TGTGCCAGCGGGCCACAGGGCTCCTACAATGAGCAGTTCTTC. Its translation: CASGPQGSYNEQFF.

A note on this clone: This sample includes further DNA sequences coding for the same CDR3. This chain connects TRBV9 to TRBJ1-6; TRBD1 is a possible D gene (6 bases). Germline values: CDR1 SGDLS, CDR2 YYNGEE. The CDR3 consists of 14 residues. Trimming cost V 0 bases and J 6 bases, with 7 bases left between them. DNA for the CDR3: TGTGCCAGCAGCGTAGACAGGGTTAATTCACCCCTCCACTTT. Its protein is CASSVDRVNSPLHF.

This sequence joins TRBV6-2 or TRBV6-3 and TRBJ1-2, with D tentatively TRBD1 (6 bases). V was cut by 2 bases and J by 0 bases, with 19 bases left in between. Germline loops: CDR1 MNHEY, CDR2 SVGEGT. The CDR3 consists of 18 residues. The DNA of the CDR3 is TGTGCCAGCAGTTACGGGACCCTACAGGGATTCACTAACTATGGCTACACCTTC. This sequence encodes CASSYGTLQGFTNYGYTF.

J is TRBJ1-1 and V is TRBV2, with a possible D match to TRBD1 (5 bases). The CDR3 length is 15 residues. Trimming shortened V by 6 bases and J by 8 bases, and 22 bases separated the two germline ends. Germline V gene data show CDR1 as SNHLY and CDR2 as FYNNEI. CDR3 bases: TGTGCCAGCAGCCCGGGACTTCCTACCCGCTTCGAAGCTTTCTTT. It encodes CASSPGLPTRFEAFF.

This clone was observed once. The chain recombines TRBV4-2 with TRBJ2-3, with 12 bases lining up with TRBD1. This CDR3 has 15 residues. Germline CDR1 reads LGHNA; CDR2 reads YNFKEQ. V dropped 1 base and J dropped 7; count of bases not matched to a gene: 3. The CDR3 region has the DNA TGTGCCAGCAGCCAAGCGGGACAGGGGGCGTATACGCAGTATTTT. Its protein product is CASSQAGQGAYTQYF.

V and J are TRBV5-4 and TRBJ1-3, with 8 positions matching TRBD1. V shed 2 bases and J 4 bases; nucleotides not matched to a gene: 5. Per germline, CDR1 SGHNT and CDR2 YYREEE (reference sequence). This CDR3 spans 15 amino acids. This CDR3 is CASSFPSGGGNTIYF. The CDR3 DNA follows: TGTGCCAGCAGCTTCCCCTCAGGGGGCGGAAACACCATATATTTT.